Listed here are 18 T cell receptor beta chains from one sample, sequenced in a study of blood T cell repertoires in COVID-19 (dated by TCRdb to 2018 to 2020). Preparation of the library involved the immunoSEQ multiplex PCR assay. In TCRdb, the immuneACCESS table is reduced to in-frame sequences with V and J assigned. These tables do not hold every clone; where another copy was compared, an unresolved V gene accounts for under half, and the others remain unexplained. In all, the sample holds about 270,000 clones, and about nine tenths of those were seen once. Of the sample, around 8.8% is held by the ten largest clones. The sequenced sample consisted of peripheral blood. These receptors were taken from a man in his forties with active or convalescent COVID-19.

This clone came up a few times. The CDR3 bases are TGCGCCAGCAGCCAAGGGACTAGCTTTTATGAGCAGTTCTTC. Amino acid sequence: CASSQGTSFYEQFF. V gene TRBV4-1 combines with J gene TRBJ2-1; TRBD2 matches at 8 bases. This CDR3 has 14 residues. Germline V CDR1 and CDR2: MGHRA, YSYEKL. The V gene end was trimmed by 1 base and the J gene end by 8 bases; junction bases not matched to a gene: 4.

This chain connects TRBV10-3 to TRBJ2-7, with TRBD2 matching over 12 bases. Germline values: CDR1 ENHRY, CDR2 SYGVKD. The CDR3 runs to 15 residues. The junction had 11 bases not matched to a gene; V was cut back by 10 bases and J by 4 bases. CDR3 amino acids: CATGLAGRGRYEQYF. CDR3 in DNA: TGTGCCACCGGACTAGCGGGGAGGGGTCGATACGAGCAGTACTTC.

The chain joins TRBV7-2 to TRBJ2-7; 10 bases are a match to TRBD2. V gave up 7 bases and J gave up 1 base; unmatched junction bases: 10. The CDR3 totals 16 residues. The germline CDR1 and CDR2 sequences are SGHTA and FQGNSA. In nucleotides, the CDR3 is TGTGCCAGCATCGGCCGATGGACTAGCGGTTCCTACGAGCAGTACTTC. Translating it yields CASIGRWTSGSYEQYF.

This chain connects TRBV24-1 to TRBJ1-6; tentatively, D is TRBD1 (6 bases). Trimming stripped 1 base from V and 4 bases from J, with 10 bases between. The V gene's germline CDR1 is KGHDR and CDR2 SFDVKD. The CDR3 covers 16 residues. CDR3 amino acids: CATSDFRGLYNSPLHF. The CDR3 DNA sequence: TGTGCCACCAGTGATTTCAGGGGCCTATATAATTCACCCCTCCACTTT.

In its sample, this clone was seen once. This chain joins TRBV24-1 and TRBJ2-3, with D perhaps matching TRBD2 (7 bases). The CDR3 has 13 residues. The V end was cut by 9 bases, the J end by 3 bases, with 12 bases between. CDR1 is KGHDR and CDR2 is SFDVKD in the germline V gene. The CDR3 reads CATGGGRTDTQYF. The DNA of the CDR3 is TGTGCCACCGGGGGCGGGAGAACAGATACGCAGTATTTT.

The genes are TRBV15 and TRBJ2-1, with D uncertain. The CDR3 is made up of 14 amino acids. V was shortened by 6 bases and J by 0 bases, with 9 bases between the two germline ends. In germline, CDR1 is LNHNV, CDR2 YYDKDF (reference sequence). As DNA, the CDR3 is TGTGCCACCAGGATCACGGGCTCCTACAATGAGCAGTTCTTC. It translates to CATRITGSYNEQFF.

Only one count was recorded for this clone. CDR3 in amino acids: CASSSGNYGTEAFF. DNA of the CDR3: TGTGCCAGCAGTTCAGGGAATTACGGCACTGAAGCTTTCTTT. The chain has TRBV2 and TRBJ1-1; weak D call: TRBD1 (5 bases). The CDR3 spans 14 residues. CDR1 SNHLY and CDR2 FYNNEI come from the germline V gene. Trimming took off 5 bases at V and 4 bases at J, with 14 bases between the two ends. The variable domain in full, completed from reference TRBV2 and TRBJ1-1, reads EPEVTQTPSHQVTQMGQEVILRCVPISNHLYFYWYRQILGQKVEFLVSFYNNEISEKSEIFDDQFSVERPDGSNFTLKIRSTKLEDSAMYFCASSSGNYGTEAFFGQGTRLTVV.

The chain uses TRBV5-1 and TRBJ2-2; D is perhaps TRBD2 (6 bases). V shed 5 bases and J shed 7 bases, with 15 bases lying between them. CDR1 and CDR2 (germline): SGHRS, YFSETQ. This CDR3 has 14 residues. The CDR3 region has the DNA TGCGCCAGCAGATCGGACCCTAGCGACGGGGAGCTGTTTTTT. Translated: CASRSDPSDGELFF.

This clone was observed a single time. The chain couples TRBV2 to TRBJ1-6; D might be TRBD1 (6 bases). CDR3 length: 17 amino acids. Deletions cut 5 bases from V and 5 bases from J, with 19 bases between. Germline-derived CDR1 and CDR2 are SNHLY and FYNNEI. The CDR3: CASSPTGGAWDNSPLHF. The CDR3 bases are TGTGCCAGCAGTCCAACCGGGGGGGCATGGGATAATTCACCCCTCCACTTT. Variable domain in full (rest from reference TRBV2 and TRBJ1-6): EPEVTQTPSHQVTQMGQEVILRCVPISNHLYFYWYRQILGQKVEFLVSFYNNEISEKSEIFDDQFSVERPDGSNFTLKIRSTKLEDSAMYFCASSPTGGAWDNSPLHFGNGTRLTVT.

The V gene is TRBV14, the J gene TRBJ2-7, with TRBD1 matching 8 bases. This CDR3 is 16 amino acids long. Germline trimming cut 5 bases from V and 3 bases from J; bases unmatched to any gene: 12. The V gene's germline CDR1 is SGHDN and CDR2 FVKESK. The CDR3 nucleotides read TGTGCCAGCAGCACAGGGGTAGGGACAGGTCGCTACGAGCAGTACTTC. Translation: CASSTGVGTGRYEQYF.

This rearrangement joins TRBV9 to TRBJ2-1, with 12 bases lining up with TRBD2. V trimming: 0 bases; J trimming: 7 bases; junction bases outside the gene matches: 5. Germline V lookup: CDR1 SGDLS, CDR2 YYNGEE. This CDR3 region has 16 residues. Here the CDR3 reads CASSVGSSGGVNEQFF. The CDR3 DNA follows: TGTGCCAGCAGCGTAGGTTCTAGCGGGGGGGTAAATGAGCAGTTCTTC.

The V gene is TRBV5-6, the J gene TRBJ1-2, with 8 bases identical to TRBD1. This CDR3 has 18 amino acids. J was trimmed by 4 bases and V by 3 bases; bases with no gene match: 17. Germline V lookup: CDR1 SGHDT, CDR2 YYEEEE. This CDR3 reads CASSSGALDRVRVYGYTF. The DNA of the CDR3 is TGTGCCAGCAGCTCAGGAGCCCTGGACAGGGTGCGAGTCTATGGCTACACCTTC. Drawing the rest from reference TRBV5-6 and TRBJ1-2, the complete variable domain is DAGVTQSPTHLIKTRGQQVTLRCSPKSGHDTVSWYQQALGQGPQFIFQYYEEEERQRGNFPDRFSGHQFPNYSSELNVNALLLGDSALYLCASSSGALDRVRVYGYTFGSGTRLTVV.

The CDR3 DNA reads TGCGCCAGCAGCTGGGGACTAGCGGGAGGTAGAGGCACAGATACGCAGTATTTT. This sequence encodes CASSWGLAGGRGTDTQYF. The V gene is TRBV5-1, the J gene TRBJ2-3; 15 bases align to TRBD2. Germline trimming cut 3 bases from V and 1 base from J; bases unmatched to any gene: 6. The CDR3 is made up of 18 amino acids. CDR1 SGHRS and CDR2 YFSETQ come from the germline V gene.

The J gene is TRBJ1-1, the V gene TRBV29-1; D might be TRBD1 (5 bases). The CDR3 is 14 residues long. Germline CDR1 and CDR2: SQVTM and ANQGSEA. V was shortened by 8 bases and J by 4 bases, with 20 bases between the two germline ends. The CDR3: CSIESQDGGTEAFF. The CDR3 DNA sequence: TGCAGCATAGAATCCCAGGACGGGGGCACTGAAGCTTTCTTT.

This chain uses TRBV11-3 with TRBJ2-1; D is unclear. This CDR3 has 15 amino acids. CDR1 is SGHNT, CDR2 YENEEA, per germline. V lost 1 base and J lost 1, with 8 bases in between. In DNA, the CDR3 is TGTGCCAGCAGCTTAGGCATCCAGTCCTACAATGAGCAGTTCTTC. Protein: CASSLGIQSYNEQFF.

The V call is TRBV5-8, the J call TRBJ2-3; 10 bases agree with TRBD2. Unmatched junction bases numbered 7, after V lost 4 bases and J lost 5 bases. Germline CDR1 SGHTS, CDR2 YDEGEE. The CDR3 has 15 residues. In DNA form, the CDR3 reads TGTGCCAGCAGCCTGCTAGCGGGAGACAGAGATACGCAGTATTTT. Its translation is CASSLLAGDRDTQYF. The variable domain in full, completed from reference TRBV5-8 and TRBJ2-3, reads EAGVTQSPTHLIKTRGQQATLRCSPISGHTSVYWYQQALGLGLQFLLWYDEGEERNRGNFPPRFSGRQFPNYSSELNVNALELEDSALYLCASSLLAGDRDTQYFGPGTRLTVL.

This sequence joins TRBV29-1 and TRBJ1-3; D may be TRBD1 (6 bases). Trimming left V 8 bases short and J 0 bases short, with 11 bases between. This CDR3 spans 13 amino acids. CDR1 is SQVTM, CDR2 ANQGSEA, per germline. The CDR3 loop is CSTQGGSGNTIYF. The CDR3 DNA follows: TGCAGCACCCAAGGGGGCTCTGGAAACACCATATATTTT.

The DNA for the CDR3 is TGTGCCAGCAGTGACAGGGGGACGACGGACGAGCAGTACTTC. Protein product: CASSDRGTTDEQYF. The rearrangement links TRBV6-1 to TRBJ2-7, with 7 nucleotides matching TRBD1. This CDR3 has 14 residues. Per the germline V gene, CDR1 is MNHNS and CDR2 is SASEGT. Trimming removed 3 bases from V and 5 bases from J; junction bases left unmatched: 7.